The sequence of this T cell receptor (beta chain) was determined in a study of shared clonotypes between healthy human individuals (dated by TCRdb to between 2020 and 2021). Study-level background: The cohort comprised two women and a few men aged 18 to 49 years. For each donor, three plates each were used for CD4 naive and CD4 memory, two plates were used for CD8 naive, and one plate was used for CD8 memory. Blood TCR repertoires of about five healthy adults were deeply sequenced to estimate repertoire size and the extent of clonotype sharing between individuals. To increase sequencing depth and limit assay-specific biases, different laboratories used diverse techniques to prepare libraries and sequence TCR repertoires. Each donor's leukapheresis produced roughly between about 0.8 and 10 billion PBMCs.

Using the deep immunoSEQ assay, multiplex PCR amplified TCR CDR3 regions from genomic DNA. Genomic DNA extracted from each cell subset was distributed evenly over all wells of several immunoSEQ 96-well plates, and each plate served as one replicate. For sorted subsets, about 200 ng genomic DNA, equal to tens of thousands of T cell genomes, was loaded into each replicate PCR. Purified libraries were quantified with a Qubit 3.0 fluorometer, sized on a Bioanalyzer 2100, and re-quantified with the KAPA Library Quantification kit. Every immunoSEQ 96-well plate was sequenced on a separate single-read 150-cycle Illumina NextSeq 550 flow cell. The authors processed their data as follows. The immunoSEQ output contained only junctional sequences without quality scores, so filtering could not match that applied to full-length reads. To assign V/J genes and CDR3, sequences were annotated against IMGT germline references using PyIR, a Python wrapper for IgBLAST v1.9. Reads were removed for weak V/J assignments (E-value above 1e-6), missing CDR3, stop codons, out-of-frame junctions, or ambiguous translated residues. V3J clonotypes were defined as sequences sharing an identical inferred V gene, J gene, and CDR3 amino acid sequence. Percentage overlap between repertoires was computed as shared unique clonotypes divided by the size of the smaller repertoire. Repertoire richness was assessed with RTK rarefaction, the Chao1 estimator, and Recon v2.1 estimates of unobserved clonotypes. Generation probabilities were computed with OLGA for all TCRbeta clonotypes obtained by the gDNA method from several donors. TCRdb stores this immuneACCESS table with in-frame sequences only. Part of the clones is absent; in the studies checked, under half of the shortfall reflects unresolved V genes, and no reason is known for the rest. V, J and clone size are those of that table, while D and trimming were read from the DNA. The sample table holds about 2.4 million clones, of which around 90% were seen once. The ten most abundant clones make up around 0.14% of the sample.

Healthy HIV-negative adults with no recently reported acute infections or vaccinations were included as donors. All donors were Caucasian adults living in Nashville, Tennessee, USA. CD4+ T cells were enriched through magnetic negative selection, after which naive cells were positively selected on CD45RA and the remaining negative fraction served as the memory subset. Blood was obtained by leukapheresis, after which PBMCs were separated by Ficoll-Histopaque density gradient centrifugation and cryopreserved in liquid nitrogen vapor phase. Analytical flow cytometry was used to check the purity and quantity of every magnetically sorted T cell population. From each sorted fraction, genomic DNA was isolated and quantified by UV absorbance on a Nanodrop 2000c. Here is what the overall study found, with its caveats: The small number of donors limited the genetic and exposure-history diversity represented. Higher generation probabilities were observed for clonotypes shared by all four sorted-subset donors than for non-shared clonotypes. Rarefaction of sorted-subset datasets indicated incomplete sequencing despite the large sequencing depth. Naive subsets generally had larger estimated clonotype richness than memory subsets did. Sampling was restricted to blood, and TCR repertoires in tissues likely differ from the TCR repertoires found in blood. Roughly 5.2% of naive CD4, around 3.6% of naive CD8, roughly 2.4% of memory CD4, and about 0.4% of memory CD8 clonotypes were shared across several donors. Pairwise subsampling led to the expectation that sequencing depth would affect the degree of clonotype sharing among donors.

Of note for this clone: The antigen it recognizes is unknown. Qualities for individual bases were not recorded, and no much larger clone is one base off.

CDR1 SGHRS and CDR2 YFSETQ were looked up in the germline V gene. From the cysteine up to the phenylalanine, the CDR3 has a length of 13 residues. Solely the CDR3 DNA is kept, with 39 bases framed from the first base. V is cut by 0 bases and J by 6 bases, and the space between the germline ends is 9 bases. This sequence originates from a man between 18 and 35 years old in good health. What was sequenced was naive CD4+ T cells sorted from blood. This specimen's cell subset or site label, interpreted: CD45RA+ positively selected. Recombination linked TRBV5-1 to TRBJ1-2; TRBD1 is a weak D gene call, 5 bases matching. The CDR3 has the sequence CASSLDGGNGYTF. The DNA is as follows: TGCGCCAGCAGCTTGGATGGGGGGAATGGCTACACCTTC.